This TCR beta chain appears in the sequencing data of a study of blood T cell repertoires in COVID-19 (dated by TCRdb to about 2020). About the investigation overall: Samples from collaborators originated in the United States, Italy and Spain and spanned both the acute and convalescent phases of COVID-19. The material from the prospective study consisted of cDNA or gDNA derived from T cells, B-cell-depleted T cells, or PBMCs. Deeply sampled blood TCRbeta repertoires from subjects exposed to, actively infected with, or recovered from COVID-19 were included in the dataset. The repertoires were released in a freely available public database meant as a resource for research on the immune response to SARS-CoV-2. Samples came from the ongoing ImmuneRACE study (first 160 participants) plus 1,254 subjects from 6 global collaborators. Sample metadata almost always included a de-identified subject ID, COVID-19 status, age in years and sex. HLA class I and class II types, where available, came from metadata supplied by the sample provider rather than from assay-based typing. What the authors observed across the whole study: The quantity of clinical and demographic metadata differed by source and by participant and was supplied without curation.

One collaborating source in Seattle enrolled patients while the patients were actively infected and followed the patients over time throughout the course of disease. Each collaborating institution followed its own protocols to collect whole blood in K2EDTA tubes. For TCRbeta analysis, collaborators shipped samples in one of three forms: frozen whole blood, isolated PBMCs, or DNA extracted from either of those sample types. The CDR3 goes from the cysteine to the phenylalanine over 15 residues. Of all the DNA, just the CDR3 is kept, 45 bases in frame from base 1. After removal of 5 bases from V and 3 bases from J, the junction retains 8 bases not matched to a gene. Reading the germline V gene gives CDR1 MNHEY and CDR2 SVGEGT. With respect to this clone: Its cognate antigen has yet to be identified. Nothing much larger sits one base from this clone, and base qualities are not available.

TCRbeta CDR3 regions were amplified from genomic DNA using the immunoSEQ Assay, a bias-controlled multiplex PCR. In the paper's pipeline: The number of nucleated cells in each sample was estimated from the amplification of reference gene primers within the assay. To quantify the absolute abundance of each unique TCRbeta CDR3 rearrangement, sequence reads were collapsed and filtered. For each sample, productive Simpson clonality was calculated as the square root of Simpson's diversity index across productive rearrangements. In TCRdb, the immuneACCESS table is reduced to in-frame sequences with V and J assigned. These tables do not hold every clone; where another copy was compared, an unresolved V gene accounts for under half, and the others remain unexplained. That table is the source of V, J and clone size, and D and trimming were worked out from the DNA. Counted in this sample were 90,000 to 100,000 clones; around 88% of them appeared once. Jointly, the top ten make up 18% of the sample.

The chain links TRBV6-2 or TRBV6-3 with TRBJ2-7; 9 nucleotides in the junction match TRBD1. The source of this sequence is a woman in her sixties with COVID-19, enrolled during active disease. The sample comprised peripheral blood. For the CDR3, the sequence is CASSVDRGIRYEQYF. The bases are TGTGCCAGCAGTGTTGACAGGGGGATACGCTACGAGCAGTACTTC.